Listed below are T cell receptor beta chains from one sample, sequenced in a study of blood T cell repertoires in COVID-19. Sequencing used immunoSEQ multiplex PCR; TCRdb keeps in-frame clones, though not all of them. The sample holds about 120,000 clones; about four fifths are singletons and the top ten take more than 15%. What was sequenced was peripheral blood. The receptors originated from a man between 60 and 75 years old with active or convalescent COVID-19. Both conserved end residues are part of each CDR3. The order of the fields is V gene, clone size, D gene, J gene, CDR3 DNA, CDR3 protein. The D gene is left open where the match is weak. For some rows the clone size is stated as once, few or many, or as a class when expanded; others skip it.

TRBV7-8,-,TRBD1,TRBJ2-2,TGTGCCAGCAATTTTAAAGGGACAGGGTCGCCCGGGGAGCTGTTTTTT,CASNFKGTGSPGELFF
TRBV4-1,-,-,TRBJ1-2,TGCGCCAGCAGCCAAATCGCAGGCTCCTATGGCTACACCTTC,CASSQIAGSYGYTF
TRBV19,few,TRBD2,TRBJ2-7,TGTGCCAGTAGTCCCAGATGGGGGGGAAGCGAGCAGTACTTC,CASSPRWGGSEQYF
TRBV15,-,-,TRBJ2-7,TGTGCCACCAGCAGGATCAGGGATCCCTACGAGCAGTACTTC,CATSRIRDPYEQYF
TRBV6-5,-,-,TRBJ1-3,TGTGCCAGCAGCCCCCCCGGGATCTCTGGAAACACCATATATTTT,CASSPPGISGNTIYF
TRBV5-1,-,-,TRBJ1-1,TGCGCCAGCAGCTTGACTTCTAATGAAGCTTTCTTT,CASSLTSNEAFF
TRBV28,few,-,TRBJ2-7,TGTGCCAGCAGAAGCCCGGGCTCCTACGAGCAGTACTTC,CASRSPGSYEQYF
TRBV18,-,-,TRBJ2-2,TGTGCCAGCTCACCGGTATCAGGGGTCACCGGGGAGCTGTTTTTT,CASSPVSGVTGELFF
TRBV7-3,-,-,TRBJ2-1,TGTGCCAGCATCGACCGGAGGCTCAATGAGCAGTTCTTC,CASIDRRLNEQFF
TRBV7-2,-,-,TRBJ2-1,TGTGCCAGCAGCTTAGATTCTGCGGCCTACAATGAGCAGTTCTTC,CASSLDSAAYNEQFF
TRBV29-1,few,-,TRBJ2-7,TGCAGCGTTGGAGTAGCAAGCTCCTACGAGCAGTACTTC,CSVGVASSYEQYF
TRBV5-1,many,-,TRBJ2-2,TGCGCCAGCAGCTTCCGTCCTAGTACCGGGGAGCTGTTTTTT,CASSFRPSTGELFF
TRBV28,-,-,TRBJ1-2,TGTGCCAGCAGACAGGGACCCCGGGGTGTCTTCTATGGCTACACCTTC,CASRQGPRGVFYGYTF
TRBV28,-,-,TRBJ1-5,TGTGCCAGCAGTTTCGGCGGGGGAGGTCAGCCCCAGCATTTT,CASSFGGGGQPQHF
TRBV6-2/TRBV6-3,-,TRBD2,TRBJ2-1,TGTGCCAGCAGCTCGGGGGGTAGCGGGAGTTTCGCTGAGCAGTTCTTC,CASSSGGSGSFAEQFF
TRBV2,-,TRBD1,TRBJ1-6,TGTGCCAGCGACCGTGACAGGGGGCAATCACCCCTCCACTTT,CASDRDRGQSPLHF
TRBV5-1,-,TRBD1,TRBJ2-3,TGCGCCAGCAGCCCGGGACAGCCCCAAAGTACAGATACGCAGTATTTT,CASSPGQPQSTDTQYF
TRBV6-2/TRBV6-3,once,-,TRBJ1-5,TGTGCCAGCAGTGATGACGGGGATCAGCCCCAGCATTTT,CASSDDGDQPQHF
TRBV7-3,-,TRBD2,TRBJ2-1,TGTGCCAGCAGCTACCTAGCGGGAGCCGGCAATGAGCAGTTCTTC,CASSYLAGAGNEQFF
TRBV6-2/TRBV6-3,-,-,TRBJ1-1,TGTGCCAGCAGTTTGGGGGGACGGGTGGGCACTGAAGCTTTCTTT,CASSLGGRVGTEAFF
TRBV29-1,-,TRBD2,TRBJ2-5,TGCAGCGTAGCTAGCGGACAAGAGACCCAGTACTTC,CSVASGQETQYF
TRBV19,-,-,TRBJ2-3,TGTGCCAGTAGTATTTCGAGAGATACGCAGTATTTT,CASSISRDTQYF
TRBV5-1,-,-,TRBJ1-2,TGCGCCAGCAGCTTCGGGTTTGGCTATGGCTACACCTTC,CASSFGFGYGYTF
TRBV5-1,-,-,TRBJ1-5,TGCGCCAGCAGCGAGCGGGGTATGAGCAATCAGCCCCAGCATTTT,CASSERGMSNQPQHF
TRBV28,-,TRBD1,TRBJ2-7,TGTGCCAGCAGTACCAGGGGGCGCTTGCCCGAGCAGTACTTC,CASSTRGRLPEQYF
TRBV9,-,-,TRBJ2-1,TGTGCCAGCAGCGTAGTAGGGGCTAGCGACTTCAATGAGCAGTTCTTC,CASSVVGASDFNEQFF
TRBV27,-,TRBD1,TRBJ1-2,TGTGCCAGCAGTTTATCCACAGGGGGCGGCGATGGCTACACCTTC,CASSLSTGGGDGYTF
TRBV4-2,-,TRBD2,TRBJ2-3,TGTGCCAGCAGCCTGGCCGGGACTAGCGGGGGGAATACGCAGTATTTT,CASSLAGTSGGNTQYF
TRBV27,many,TRBD2,TRBJ2-7,TGTGCCAGCACCCCGGGACCAACTAGCGGGAGGGTTGGCGAGCAGTACTTC,CASTPGPTSGRVGEQYF
TRBV11-3,-,-,TRBJ2-1,TGTGCCAGCAGCTTTCGGGACACCCGAGAAGGGTACAATGAGCAGTTCTTC,CASSFRDTREGYNEQFF
TRBV19,-,TRBD2,TRBJ2-2,TGTGCCAGTAGTATGGACGCGGGAGGGGCGAACACCGGGGAGCTGTTTTTT,CASSMDAGGANTGELFF
TRBV18,-,-,TRBJ2-7,TGTGCCAGCTCTCCCTCCCCCTACGAGCAGTACTTC,CASSPSPYEQYF
TRBV2,once,TRBD1,TRBJ1-4,TGTGCCAGCAGTGATGACAGGGGGCCCGAAAAACTGTTTTTT,CASSDDRGPEKLFF
TRBV7-3,few,-,TRBJ1-1,TGTGCCAGCAGTCCTAGGGGGGGCACTGAAGCTTTCTTT,CASSPRGGTEAFF
TRBV5-4,-,-,TRBJ2-5,TGTGCCAGCAGCTCGGAGCGCCGGCAAGAGACCCAGTACTTC,CASSSERRQETQYF
TRBV24-1,-,-,TRBJ2-1,TGTGCCACCAGTGATTTGACGTTCGGTGGAGTCTCCGAGCAGTTCTTC,CATSDLTFGGVSEQFF
TRBV6-5,few,TRBD1,TRBJ2-3,TGTGCCAGCAGCGAGACAGGGGTTTTAAAAGATACGCAGTATTTT,CASSETGVLKDTQYF
TRBV10-3,-,TRBD1,TRBJ2-3,TGTGCCATCAATCAGGACAGGGCAGATACGCAGTATTTT,CAINQDRADTQYF
TRBV7-9,-,-,TRBJ2-2,TGTGCCAGCAGCTTACACCAGGGTAGCACCGGGGAGCTGTTTTTT,CASSLHQGSTGELFF
TRBV10-3,-,TRBD1,TRBJ2-2,TGTGCCATCAGTGGGGGACAGGGTGGTTCCGACACCGGGGAGCTGTTTTTT,CAISGGQGGSDTGELFF
TRBV29-1,-,-,TRBJ2-1,TGCAGCGTGCCCCAGGGGCCGCCCTACAATGAGCAGTTCTTC,CSVPQGPPYNEQFF
TRBV4-3,-,-,TRBJ2-3,TGCGCCAGCAGCCAGCGCGCAAGCGGGAGCACAGATACGCAGTATTTT,CASSQRASGSTDTQYF
TRBV7-2,-,TRBD2,TRBJ2-1,TGTGCCAGCAGCTCCCGACTAGCGGGAGGGCCAGGGGTTGTCTATGAGCAGTTCTTC,CASSSRLAGGPGVVYEQFF
TRBV6-5,-,TRBD1,TRBJ2-7,TGTGCCAGCAACAGGGGAGACGAGCAGTACTTC,CASNRGDEQYF
TRBV20-1,-,-,TRBJ2-3,TGCAGTGCTAATCTGGATACGCAGTATTTT,CSANLDTQYF
TRBV18,-,-,TRBJ1-2,TGTGCCAGCTCACCCTCCCGGACAGCTAACTATGGCTACACCTTC,CASSPSRTANYGYTF
TRBV28,-,TRBD1,TRBJ2-7,TGTGCCAGCAGTTTAAACCGACAGGGCTACGAGCAGTACTTC,CASSLNRQGYEQYF
TRBV27,-,TRBD2,TRBJ2-7,TGTGCCAGCAGTTCCTGGACTAGCGGGAGGGCCTCCGAGCAGTACTTC,CASSSWTSGRASEQYF
TRBV25-1,-,TRBD2,TRBJ2-7,TGTGCCAGCAGTGCAACTAGCGGGCAAGTCTACGAGCAGTACTTC,CASSATSGQVYEQYF
TRBV19,-,-,TRBJ2-3,TGTGCCAGTAGTATAGGGAGTAGGGGGAAAGATACGCAGTATTTT,CASSIGSRGKDTQYF
TRBV28,-,-,TRBJ1-4,TGTGCCAGCAGCCTGACGGACAGTTTTGGGGATGAAAAACTGTTTTTT,CASSLTDSFGDEKLFF
TRBV18,-,TRBD1,TRBJ2-3,TGTGCCAGCTCTAGACAGGGGAGAATCACAGATACGCAGTATTTT,CASSRQGRITDTQYF
TRBV6-2/TRBV6-3,-,TRBD1,TRBJ2-7,TGTGCCAGCAGTTACTTGCAGGGGGCTTCCGAGCAGTACTTC,CASSYLQGASEQYF
TRBV2,few,TRBD1,TRBJ1-1,TGTGCCAGCAGTGAAGCGCGGGGCAGGGGGCGAAAGACTGAAGCTTTCTTT,CASSEARGRGRKTEAFF
TRBV6-5,-,-,TRBJ2-7,TGTGCCAGCAGTTACTCCGGCGGGGTACGGTACTTC,CASSYSGGVRYF
TRBV7-2,-,-,TRBJ2-2,TGTGCCAGCAGCTCTACAAGGGGCGGGGAGCTGTTTTTT,CASSSTRGGELFF
TRBV3-1/TRBV3-2,-,-,TRBJ2-7,TGTGCCAGCAGCCGGGGACTGTCCTACGAGCAGTACTTC,CASSRGLSYEQYF
TRBV3-1/TRBV3-2,-,-,TRBJ1-1,TGTGCCAGCAGCCAAGGCCCCCGGGGGACCACTGAAGCTTTCTTT,CASSQGPRGTTEAFF
TRBV6-5,-,-,TRBJ2-7,TGTGCCAGCAGTTCAGACAGGCGGTACGAGCAGTACTTC,CASSSDRRYEQYF